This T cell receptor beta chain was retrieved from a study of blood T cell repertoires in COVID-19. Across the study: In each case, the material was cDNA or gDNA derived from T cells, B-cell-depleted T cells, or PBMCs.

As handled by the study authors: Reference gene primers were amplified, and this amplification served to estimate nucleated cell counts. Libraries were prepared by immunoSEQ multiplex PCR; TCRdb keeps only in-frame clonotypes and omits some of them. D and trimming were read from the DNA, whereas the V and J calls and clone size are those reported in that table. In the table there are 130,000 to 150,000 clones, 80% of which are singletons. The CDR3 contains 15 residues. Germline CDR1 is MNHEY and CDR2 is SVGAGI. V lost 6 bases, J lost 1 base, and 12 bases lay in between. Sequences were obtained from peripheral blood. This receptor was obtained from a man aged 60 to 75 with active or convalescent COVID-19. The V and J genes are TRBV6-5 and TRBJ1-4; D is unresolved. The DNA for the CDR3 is TGTGCCAGCAGGCGAGCGGCTGGAACTAATGAAAAACTGTTTTTT. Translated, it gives CASRRAAGTNEKLFF.